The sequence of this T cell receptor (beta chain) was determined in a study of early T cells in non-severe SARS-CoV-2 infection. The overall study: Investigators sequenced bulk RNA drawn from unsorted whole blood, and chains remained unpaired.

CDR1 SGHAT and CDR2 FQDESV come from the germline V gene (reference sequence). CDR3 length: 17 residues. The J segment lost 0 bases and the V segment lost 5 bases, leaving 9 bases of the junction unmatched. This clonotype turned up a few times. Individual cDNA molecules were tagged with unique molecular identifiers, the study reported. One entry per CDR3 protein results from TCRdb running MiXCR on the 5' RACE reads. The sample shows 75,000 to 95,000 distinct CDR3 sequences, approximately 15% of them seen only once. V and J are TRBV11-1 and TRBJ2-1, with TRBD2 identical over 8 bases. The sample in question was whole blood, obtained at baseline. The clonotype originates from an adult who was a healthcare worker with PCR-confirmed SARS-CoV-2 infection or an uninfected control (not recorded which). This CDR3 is CASSITSGPSSYNEQFF. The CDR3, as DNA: TGTGCCAGCAGCATCACTAGCGGCCCTAGCTCCTACAATGAGCAGTTCTTC.